This entry lists 23 T cell receptor beta chains sequenced from one sample in a study of blood T cell repertoires in COVID-19. Produced via immunoSEQ multiplex PCR; TCRdb's table is partial and in-frame only. The data hold about 69,000 clones, with over 75% observed a single time. The specimen sequenced was peripheral blood. These receptor sequences come from a woman in her late teens or twenties with acute or convalescent COVID-19.

The rearrangement uses TRBV18 and TRBJ2-7; 8 bases are a match to TRBD1. V was pared by 2 bases and J by 3 bases, with 9 bases of the junction left unmatched. CDR1 is KGHSH and CDR2 is LQKENI in the germline V gene. There are 16 residues in the CDR3. CDR3 sequence: CASSPRTGSDGYEQYF. The CDR3, as DNA: TGTGCCAGCTCACCAAGGACAGGGTCTGATGGCTACGAGCAGTACTTC.

V gene TRBV19 combines with J gene TRBJ2-2, with 8 bases aligning to TRBD1. Germline CDR1 LNHDA, CDR2 SQIVND (reference sequence). The CDR3 has 15 amino acids. With V trimmed by 5 bases and J by 3 bases, 5 bases remained unmatched. The CDR3 DNA sequence: TGTGCCAGTAGTGCAACAGGGGGGTACACCGGGGAGCTGTTTTTT. Translating it yields CASSATGGYTGELFF.

This clone has only one observation. The chain employs TRBV4-1 and TRBJ2-1, with TRBD2 matching over 7 bases. J lost 5 bases, V lost 6 bases, and 10 bases had no gene match. The CDR3 runs to 15 residues. Germline values: CDR1 MGHRA, CDR2 YSYEKL. CDR3: CASREVGGTNNEQFF. CDR3 nucleotide sequence: TGCGCCAGCAGGGAGGTCGGGGGGACCAACAATGAGCAGTTCTTC.

This chain links TRBV6-5 with TRBJ2-7; 9 positions agree with TRBD2. The V gene's germline CDR1 is MNHEY and CDR2 SVGAGI. The CDR3 runs to 15 residues. After removal of 2 bases from V and 3 bases from J, the junction contained 5 bases not matched to a gene. DNA of the CDR3: TGTGCCAGCAGTTACCACTCTAGCGGGATCTACGAGCAGTACTTC. It codes for CASSYHSSGIYEQYF.

V and J are TRBV6-6 and TRBJ2-3, with 16 bases lining up with TRBD2. The V segment lost 5 bases and the J segment 2 bases; nucleotides outside the gene matches: 7. CDR3 length: 18 residues. Germline CDR1 reads MNHNY; CDR2 reads SVGAGI (reference sequence). The CDR3 loop reads CASSPGLAGGNPTDTQYF. The CDR3, as DNA: TGTGCCAGCAGTCCGGGACTAGCGGGAGGGAACCCCACAGATACGCAGTATTTT.

The chain uses TRBV3-1 (or the pseudogene TRBV3-2) and TRBJ2-7; D possibly corresponds to TRBD1 (5 bases). This CDR3 spans 14 amino acids. Trimming removed 6 bases at V and 6 bases at J, with 18 bases between. Germline V gene data show CDR1 as LGHDT and CDR2 as YNNKEL (reference sequence). CDR3 protein: CASSYTPQGSEQYF. CDR3 bases: TGTGCCAGCAGTTACACTCCTCAGGGTTCCGAGCAGTACTTC.

CDR3 in DNA: TGCAGTGCCGACAGGGAGGCTGAAGCTTTCTTT. Protein product: CSADREAEAFF. The chain links TRBV20-1 to TRBJ1-1; 7 nucleotides line up with TRBD1. In germline, CDR1 is DFQATT, CDR2 SNEGSKA (reference sequence). This CDR3 has 11 amino acids. The V gene end was trimmed by 6 bases and the J gene end by 6 bases; junction bases not matched to a gene: 4.

This clone was seen a few times. The genes are TRBV28 and TRBJ1-1; D is possibly TRBD1 (6 bases). V lost 2 bases and J 5 bases, leaving 15 bases between the germline ends. CDR1 is MDHEN, CDR2 SYDVKM, per germline. This CDR3 is built from 15 residues. CDR3 region: CASSLPRQVPTEAFF. DNA of the CDR3: TGTGCCAGCAGTTTACCCAGACAGGTGCCGACTGAAGCTTTCTTT.

The rearrangement links TRBV7-2 to TRBJ1-1; maybe TRBD1 (5 bases). Looked up from germline, CDR1 is SGHTA and CDR2 is FQGNSA. The CDR3 totals 17 residues. Trimming took 1 base from V and 1 from J, leaving 16 bases between them. This CDR3 reads CASSLDSPATGNTEAFF. DNA for the CDR3: TGTGCCAGCAGCTTAGACTCCCCGGCCACAGGGAACACTGAAGCTTTCTTT.

CDR3 sequence: CASSRDRGNTQYF. The CDR3, as DNA: TGCGCCAGCAGCCGAGACAGGGGTAATACGCAGTATTTT. The chain employs TRBV5-1 and TRBJ2-3; 8 nucleotides match TRBD1. From germline, CDR1 is SGHRS and CDR2 YFSETQ. The CDR3 contains 13 residues. V lost 4 bases to trimming and J lost 7 bases; unmatched junction nucleotides: 5.

V gene TRBV27 combines with J gene TRBJ2-6; 13 bases fit TRBD2. V was clipped by 4 bases and J by 1 base; unmatched bases: 16. This CDR3 contains 22 residues. Germline CDR1 and CDR2: MNHEY and SMNVEV (reference sequence). The CDR3 spells CASSSSRLTSGGPGSGANVLTF. CDR3 DNA sequence: TGTGCCAGCAGTTCCTCTCGGCTGACTAGCGGGGGGCCAGGATCTGGGGCCAACGTCCTGACTTTC.

The chain links TRBV7-9 to TRBJ2-5; TRBD1 agrees at 7 bases. Looked up from germline, CDR1 is SEHNR and CDR2 is FQNEAQ (reference sequence). This CDR3 comprises 15 residues. V was clipped by 5 bases and J by 3 bases; unmatched bases: 9. This chain's CDR3 is CASSADRVRKETQYF. The CDR3 region has the DNA TGTGCCAGCAGCGCCGACAGGGTGAGGAAAGAGACCCAGTACTTC.

The chain carries TRBV5-6 and TRBJ2-5, with a tentative D call TRBD1 (5 bases). CDR1 is SGHDT and CDR2 is YYEEEE in the germline V gene. V gave up 0 bases and J gave up 2 bases, with 20 bases separating them. This CDR3 comprises 18 residues. The CDR3 sequence is CASSLALGRVRGQETQYF. The CDR3 DNA reads as TGTGCCAGCAGCTTGGCCTTGGGCAGGGTTAGGGGACAAGAGACCCAGTACTTC.

The V gene is TRBV19, the J gene TRBJ1-6; 7 bases match TRBD1. V was clipped by 3 bases and J by 4 bases; unmatched bases: 6. The germline gives CDR1 LNHDA, CDR2 SQIVND (reference sequence). The CDR3 runs 16 residues. The CDR3 sequence: CASSMDKGAYNSPLHF. DNA for the CDR3: TGTGCCAGTAGTATGGACAAGGGGGCGTATAATTCACCCCTCCACTTT.

The rearrangement joins TRBV28 to TRBJ2-7; 8 bases fit TRBD1. After removal of 5 bases from V and 1 base from J, the junction contained 7 bases not matched to a gene. The CDR3 extends over 15 amino acids. Germline CDR1 MDHEN, CDR2 SYDVKM. The CDR3 nucleotides are TGTGCCAGCAGTACTCCCGGGACAGGTTCCTACGAGCAGTACTTC. Its translation: CASSTPGTGSYEQYF. The full variable domain, in which reference TRBV28 and TRBJ2-7 provide the parts outside the CDR3, is DVKVTQSSRYLVKRTGEKVFLECVQDMDHENMFWYRQDPGLGLRLIYFSYDVKMKEKGDIPEGYSVSREKKERFSLILESASTNQTSMYLCASSTPGTGSYEQYFGPGTRLTVT.

This clone was seen only once. For the CDR3, the DNA is TGTGCCTGGAGCGCCCCTTTAGCGGGAGGGCCGAAAGAGACCCAGTACTTC. It translates to CAWSAPLAGGPKETQYF. The rearrangement joins TRBV30 to TRBJ2-5; 11 bases align to TRBD2. The CDR3 contains 17 residues. The V segment lost 3 bases and the J segment 3 bases; nucleotides outside the gene matches: 12. CDR1 and CDR2 (germline): GTSNPN, SVGIG (reference sequence). Supplemented by reference TRBV30 and TRBJ2-5, the full variable domain reads SQTIHQWPATLVQPVGSPLSLECTVEGTSNPNLYWYRQAAGRGLQLLFYSVGIGQISSEVPQNLSASRPQDRQFILSSKKLLLSDSGFYLCAWSAPLAGGPKETQYFGPGTRLLVL.

This chain uses TRBV5-1 with TRBJ1-4; D remains unclear. The V and J ends lost 0 bases and 6 bases respectively, with 12 bases between them. Germline values: CDR1 SGHRS, CDR2 YFSETQ. CDR3 length: 15 amino acids. DNA for the CDR3: TGCGCCAGCAGCTTGGGACCGTCAGGCGATGAAAAACTGTTTTTT. It codes for CASSLGPSGDEKLFF.

This rearrangement joins TRBV9 to TRBJ2-7, with a tentative D call TRBD2 (7 bases). Germline CDR1 SGDLS, CDR2 YYNGEE. Deletions cut 4 bases from V and 0 bases from J, with 20 bases between. The CDR3 covers 17 residues. The CDR3 coding sequence is TGTGCCAGCAGCTCGGGGGAGGGGGGCCTGAGCTCCTACGAGCAGTACTTC. Protein product: CASSSGEGGLSSYEQYF.

The chain carries TRBV27 and TRBJ1-4, with 9 bases fitting TRBD1. CDR1 is MNHEY, CDR2 SMNVEV, per germline (reference sequence). The CDR3 runs 16 residues. V was clipped by 6 bases and J by 4 bases; unmatched bases: 9. The CDR3 region is CASRDRGAWGNEKLFF. The CDR3 nucleotides read TGTGCCAGCAGGGACAGGGGAGCTTGGGGTAATGAAAAACTGTTTTTT.

The rearrangement joins TRBV5-1 to TRBJ2-5; possible D gene TRBD2, 5 bases. Germline V lookup: CDR1 SGHRS, CDR2 YFSETQ. The CDR3 is made up of 16 amino acids. V shed 3 bases and J shed 5 bases, with 20 bases lying between them. CDR3 DNA: TGCGCCAGCAGCTCTCCGGGAAACCCCGGCGCGGAGACCCAGTACTTC. This translates into CASSSPGNPGAETQYF.

This clone showed up just once. The V gene is TRBV7-8, the J gene TRBJ2-2; D unresolved. Germline CDR1 and CDR2: SGHVS and FQNEAQ. The length of the CDR3 is 15 residues. V was pared by 0 bases and J by 6 bases, with 11 bases between. For the CDR3, the DNA is TGTGCCAGCAGCTTAGCCCAACGAGGAGCCGGGGAGCTGTTTTTT. Translating it yields CASSLAQRGAGELFF.

This clone occurred once. This chain joins TRBV5-5 and TRBJ1-4; no firm D call. The CDR3 loop spans 15 amino acids. V dropped 4 bases and J dropped 1 base, with 11 bases sitting between them. Per germline, CDR1 SGHKS and CDR2 YYEKEE (reference sequence). CDR3: CASSQLVGTNEKLFF. CDR3 bases: TGTGCCAGCAGCCAATTGGTCGGAACTAATGAAAAACTGTTTTTT.

With respect to this clone: Given a much more abundant clone one base away, this may be a read error. J is TRBJ1-1 and V is TRBV14; TRBD1 aligns across 7 bases. The CDR3 loop spans 14 amino acids. Germline CDR1 SGHDN, CDR2 FVKESK. V lost 4 bases, J lost 1 base, and 3 bases stayed unmatched. The CDR3 DNA reads as TGTGCCAGCAGCCTCCGGACAGGGAACACTGAAGCTTTCTTT. Translation: CASSLRTGNTEAFF.